One and the same sample provided the 30 T cell receptor beta chains below, sequenced in a study of T cell responses to AZD1222 COVID-19 vaccine (dated by TCRdb to the early 2020s). This sample's time point label indicates: baseline before first vaccination. The sample's treatment or condition label is to be understood as: meningococcal conjugate vaccine given as trial control. Libraries were built with the immunoSEQ multiplex PCR assay. Not all clones reach the TCRdb copy of this immuneACCESS table, which keeps in-frame sequences only. Checked studies attribute under half of the gap to unresolved V genes and leave the rest unexplained. Across this sample there are 100,000 to 150,000 clones, with 90% seen only once. The ten largest clonotypes hold less than 4.5% of the sample. The sequencing here drew on peripheral blood, taken on day 0 of MenACWY control vaccination. The receptors stem from an adult in good health.

This chain links TRBV4-2 with TRBJ1-5; maybe TRBD1 (6 bases). CDR3 length: 16 residues. Between the trimmed V and J ends, which lost 0 bases and 7 bases, there was a span of 16 bases. Germline V lookup: CDR1 LGHNA, CDR2 YNFKEQ. The CDR3 here is CASSQDRGDSEQPQHF. CDR3 DNA: TGTGCCAGCAGCCAAGATAGGGGGGACTCTGAGCAGCCCCAGCATTTT.

The V gene is TRBV6-2 or TRBV6-3, the J gene TRBJ1-1; D may be TRBD1 (5 bases). The CDR3 extends over 15 amino acids. Per the germline V gene, CDR1 is MNHEY and CDR2 is SVGEGT. Trimming took off 0 bases at V and 0 bases at J, with 8 bases between the two ends. The CDR3 nucleotides read TGTGCCAGCAGTTACTCGGGACGGATGAACACTGAAGCTTTCTTT. This encodes CASSYSGRMNTEAFF.

V is TRBV19 and J is TRBJ2-3; 7 nucleotides match TRBD2. The CDR3 consists of 15 residues. The J segment lost 2 bases and the V segment lost 5 bases, leaving 7 bases of the junction unmatched. Germline V gene sequence: CDR1 LNHDA, CDR2 SQIVND (reference sequence). This CDR3 is CASSSRLAPTDTQYF. As DNA, the CDR3 is TGTGCCAGTAGTTCCAGACTAGCACCCACAGATACGCAGTATTTT.

The chain couples TRBV4-2 to TRBJ1-6; 8 positions agree with TRBD1. CDR1 LGHNA and CDR2 YNFKEQ come from the germline V gene. V shed 0 bases, J shed 0 bases, and the junction held 16 bases outside the gene matches. The CDR3 totals 22 residues. The CDR3 loop is CASSQDFKVGQGSSSYNSPLHF. The CDR3, as DNA: TGTGCCAGCAGCCAAGATTTTAAGGTAGGACAGGGAAGCAGCTCCTATAATTCACCCCTCCACTTT.

This rearrangement joins TRBV10-1 to TRBJ2-3, with D possibly being TRBD1 or TRBD2 (5 bases each). The CDR3 length is 14 residues. V was clipped by 0 bases and J by 8 bases, with 12 bases between them. CDR1 is WNHNN, CDR2 SYGVQD, per germline (reference sequence). In nucleotides, the CDR3 is TGCGCCAGCAGTGAGTCAGTGGGGGTTGGTACGCAGTATTTT. This sequence encodes CASSESVGVGTQYF.

The gene calls are TRBV4-1 and TRBJ1-2; weak D call: TRBD1 (5 bases). This CDR3 comprises 14 residues. From germline, CDR1 is MGHRA and CDR2 YSYEKL. Trimming stripped 3 bases from V and 10 bases from J, with 18 bases between. The CDR3 here is CASSHLGTPLDYTF. The CDR3 nucleotides are TGCGCCAGCAGCCACCTGGGGACTCCCCTGGACTACACCTTC.

V gene TRBV14 combines with J gene TRBJ2-5; D possibly corresponds to TRBD1 (6 bases). V dropped 1 base and J dropped 1 base, with 10 bases sitting between them. Per the germline V gene, CDR1 is SGHDN and CDR2 is FVKESK. The length of the CDR3 is 15 residues. The CDR3 bases are TGTGCCAGCAGCCAAGGGGGGCGTGCCCAAGAGACCCAGTACTTC. Its translation: CASSQGGRAQETQYF.

This chain links TRBV24-1 with TRBJ2-3, with 13 bases aligning to TRBD2. Trimming cost V 3 bases and J 0 bases; bases outside gene matches: 11. From germline, CDR1 is KGHDR and CDR2 SFDVKD. The CDR3 runs 20 residues. CDR3 residues: CATSDPEGTSGTTSTDTQYF. For the CDR3, the DNA is TGTGCCACCAGTGATCCCGAAGGGACTAGCGGGACAACTAGCACAGATACGCAGTATTTT.

This sequence joins TRBV19 and TRBJ1-2, with D perhaps TRBD1 (6 bases). Germline V CDR1 and CDR2: LNHDA, SQIVND (reference sequence). This CDR3 spans 17 amino acids. Trimming shortened V by 6 bases and J by 4 bases, and 24 bases separated the two germline ends. The CDR3 DNA reads as TGTGCCAGTAGACCCATCGAGGACAAGGGGGGTACCTATGGCTACACCTTC. This gives the protein CASRPIEDKGGTYGYTF.

V and J are TRBV9 and TRBJ2-1; 8 positions agree with TRBD2. Germline V gene data show CDR1 as SGDLS and CDR2 as YYNGEE. The CDR3 is 16 residues long. Trimming took 0 bases from V and 4 from J; bases not matched to a gene: 6. The CDR3 nucleotides are TGTGCCAGCAGCGTAGAGGGACTAGAACCATACAATGAGCAGTTCTTC. Its protein product is CASSVEGLEPYNEQFF. The full variable domain, with the rest looked up from reference TRBV9 and TRBJ2-1, is DSGVTQTPKHLITATGQRVTLRCSPRSGDLSVYWYQQSLDQGLQFLIQYYNGEERAKGNILERFSAQQFPDLHSELNLSSLELGDSALYFCASSVEGLEPYNEQFFGPGTRLTVL.

V gene TRBV7-3 combines with J gene TRBJ1-1; D is uncertain. CDR1 is SGHTA and CDR2 is FQGTGA in the germline V gene. CDR3 length: 15 residues. V lost 1 base to trimming and J lost 1 base, with 10 bases between them. Here the CDR3 reads CASSLNSGPNTEAFF. CDR3 coding DNA: TGTGCCAGCAGCTTAAATTCCGGCCCGAACACTGAAGCTTTCTTT.

The chain recombines TRBV18 with TRBJ1-6; 10 nucleotides match TRBD1. From germline, CDR1 is KGHSH and CDR2 LQKENI. The CDR3 totals 14 residues. Germline trimming cut 2 bases from V and 11 bases from J; bases unmatched to any gene: 3. The CDR3 DNA sequence: TGTGCCAGCTCACCAGACGGGACAGGGGCACCCCTCCACTTT. Translating it yields CASSPDGTGAPLHF.

The chain carries TRBV2 and TRBJ1-3; tentative D call: TRBD1 (5 bases). Per germline, CDR1 SNHLY and CDR2 FYNNEI. Trimming pared 4 bases from V and 3 bases from J, leaving 16 bases between. This CDR3 is built from 16 residues. The CDR3: CASSGVSGRNGNTIYF. The CDR3 nucleotides are TGTGCCAGCAGTGGCGTGTCAGGGCGTAATGGAAACACCATATATTTT.

The gene calls are TRBV7-2 and TRBJ1-1; tentatively, D is TRBD1 (5 bases). Germline lookup yields CDR1 SGHTA and CDR2 FQGNSA. Trimming shortened V by 5 bases and J by 1 base, and 8 bases separated the two germline ends. The CDR3 extends over 13 amino acids. CDR3 protein: CASSVQENTEAFF. CDR3 DNA sequence: TGTGCCAGCAGCGTACAGGAGAACACTGAAGCTTTCTTT.

The V gene is TRBV11-3, the J gene TRBJ2-2, with TRBD2 matching 8 bases. V lost 3 bases and J lost 6; bases outside the gene matches: 6. Per the germline V gene, CDR1 is SGHNT and CDR2 is YENEEA. CDR3 length: 15 residues. The CDR3 spells CASSFSGEQSGELFF. CDR3 coding DNA: TGTGCCAGCAGCTTTAGCGGGGAACAGTCCGGGGAGCTGTTTTTT.

V and J are TRBV14 and TRBJ2-1; a weak D match, TRBD2 (5 bases). The ends were cut back, 3 bases at V and 8 bases at J, with 14 bases in the middle. The CDR3 spans 14 residues. From germline, CDR1 is SGHDN and CDR2 FVKESK. The CDR3 DNA sequence: TGTGCCAGCAGCCACGGACGGGGTAGGCATGAGCAGTTCTTC. Encoded protein: CASSHGRGRHEQFF.

The chain joins TRBV23-1 to TRBJ2-7, with a possible D match to TRBD2 (6 bases). Being an ORF, TRBV23-1 has a function that is uncertain. This CDR3 has 15 residues. The ends were cut back, 4 bases at V and 2 bases at J, with 15 bases in the middle. For the CDR3, the DNA is TGCGCCAGCAGTCGGTTGCGGGGTACCACCTACGAGCAGTACGTC. Protein sequence: CASSRLRGTTYEQYV.

This clone was recorded only once. The chain employs TRBV7-6 and TRBJ1-3; TRBD1 aligns across 7 bases. CDR1 and CDR2 (germline): SGHVS, FNYEAQ. The CDR3 is 13 residues long. Losses at the gene ends were 4 bases for V and 8 bases for J; bases not matched to a gene: 5. The CDR3: CASSSYRGHTIYF. The CDR3 DNA follows: TGTGCCAGCAGCTCATACAGGGGACACACCATATATTTT.

As DNA, the CDR3 is TGTGCCAGCTCACCTAAGGGACAAGAGACCCAGTACTTC. Translating gives CASSPKGQETQYF. V is TRBV18 and J is TRBJ2-5; D not certain. Germline lookup yields CDR1 KGHSH and CDR2 LQKENI. This CDR3 is 13 amino acids long. Trimming stripped 3 bases from V and 2 bases from J, with 7 bases between.

The chain employs TRBV7-9 and TRBJ1-4; D gene unclear. The CDR3 contains 14 residues. Trimming took off 0 bases at V and 10 bases at J, with 12 bases between the two ends. The germline V gene encodes CDR1 SEHNR and CDR2 FQNEAQ (reference sequence). The DNA for the CDR3 is TGTGCCAGCAGCTTAGCGACCGAAGGAGGAAAACTGTTTTTT. Its protein product is CASSLATEGGKLFF.

J is TRBJ1-5 and V is TRBV30; 7 bases match TRBD1. Germline V lookup: CDR1 GTSNPN, CDR2 SVGIG (reference sequence). Trimming cost V 3 bases and J 6 bases; bases outside gene matches: 8. The CDR3 sequence is 14 residues long. This CDR3 is CAWSLRGVLQPQHF. In DNA form, the CDR3 reads TGTGCCTGGAGCCTCAGGGGGGTGCTTCAGCCCCAGCATTTT. The full variable domain, completed using reference TRBV30 and TRBJ1-5, is SQTIHQWPATLVQPVGSPLSLECTVEGTSNPNLYWYRQAAGRGLQLLFYSVGIGQISSEVPQNLSASRPQDRQFILSSKKLLLSDSGFYLCAWSLRGVLQPQHFGDGTRLSIL.

The CDR3 spells CATSPGQGAVTGELFF. The DNA for the CDR3 is TGTGCCACCAGCCCGGGACAGGGGGCCGTCACCGGGGAGCTGTTTTTT. The rearrangement uses TRBV15 and TRBJ2-2; 12 nucleotides align to TRBD1. The J segment lost 4 bases and the V segment lost 5 bases, leaving 5 bases of the junction unmatched. There are 16 residues in the CDR3. From germline, CDR1 is LNHNV and CDR2 YYDKDF (reference sequence). The full variable domain, with the rest looked up from reference TRBV15 and TRBJ2-2, is DAMVIQNPRYQVTQFGKPVTLSCSQTLNHNVMYWYQQKSSQAPKLLFHYYDKDFNNEADTPDNFQSRRPNTSFCFLDIRSPGLGDTAMYLCATSPGQGAVTGELFFGEGSRLTVL.

The chain couples TRBV19 to TRBJ1-2; D is uncertain. Germline loops: CDR1 LNHDA, CDR2 SQIVND (reference sequence). The length of the CDR3 is 15 residues. The V end was cut by 7 bases, the J end by 2 bases, with 17 bases between. The CDR3 DNA follows: TGTGCCAGTAATAAAGCAGGAAGCATCAACTATGGCTACACCTTC. This codes for CASNKAGSINYGYTF.

The chain links TRBV27 to TRBJ1-2; a possible D gene is TRBD1 (6 bases). This CDR3 region has 13 residues. CDR1 is MNHEY and CDR2 is SMNVEV in the germline V gene (reference sequence). The V and J ends lost 5 bases and 6 bases respectively, with 13 bases between them. CDR3 sequence: CASSQQGWNGYTF. The CDR3 DNA sequence: TGTGCCAGCAGTCAACAGGGATGGAATGGCTACACCTTC.

This sequence joins TRBV27 and TRBJ2-7; D is unclear. The CDR3 runs 15 residues. V was cut by 5 bases and J by 4 bases, with 18 bases left in between. Germline values: CDR1 MNHEY, CDR2 SMNVEV (reference sequence). CDR3 nucleotides: TGTGCCAGCAGTCCTGACGCCCCGGACCTTTACGAGCAGTACTTC. It is translated as CASSPDAPDLYEQYF.

V and J are TRBV5-1 and TRBJ2-3; 12 bases are a match to TRBD2. V shed 0 bases, J shed 1 base, and the junction held 21 bases outside the gene matches. The germline V gene has CDR1 SGHRS and CDR2 YFSETQ. The CDR3 length is 23 residues. The CDR3 DNA sequence: TGCGCCAGCAGCTTGGGATTCCCCGGGACAGGACTAGCGGGATGGGCTGGCACAGATACGCAGTATTTT. The encoded protein is CASSLGFPGTGLAGWAGTDTQYF.

The chain has TRBV2 and TRBJ1-2; D might be TRBD1 (6 bases). The CDR3 totals 12 residues. Germline V gene lookup returns CDR1 SNHLY and CDR2 FYNNEI. Trimming removed 7 bases from V and 5 bases from J, with 11 bases in between. In DNA form, the CDR3 reads TGTGCCAGCACAGGGGTTGGGTATGGCTACACCTTC. It yields the protein CASTGVGYGYTF.

The CDR3 sequence is CASRQNTGELFF. CDR3 in DNA: TGTGCCAGCAGGCAGAACACCGGGGAGCTGTTTTTT. This chain uses TRBV12-3 or TRBV12-4 with TRBJ2-2, with D hard to call. This CDR3 contains 12 residues. V was trimmed by 6 bases and J by 1 base, leaving 3 bases between them.

Details on this clone: One end of the junction varies from germline; a read error may be responsible. The V and J genes are TRBV6-5 and TRBJ2-3; D is possibly TRBD2 (5 bases). The germline V gene encodes CDR1 MNHEY and CDR2 SVGAGI. This CDR3 has 14 residues. For the CDR3, the DNA is TGTGCCAGCAGTAACTCGGACTCCACAGATACGCAGTATTTT. As protein: CASSNSDSTDTQYF.

This chain uses TRBV28 with TRBJ1-5, with 11 positions matching TRBD1. The junction had 4 bases not matched to a gene; V was cut back by 3 bases and J by 6 bases. CDR1 is MDHEN, CDR2 SYDVKM, per germline. The CDR3 contains 15 residues. For the CDR3, the DNA is TGTGCCAGCAGTTTGAGGGGACAGGGGGTTCAGCCCCAGCATTTT. Protein sequence: CASSLRGQGVQPQHF.